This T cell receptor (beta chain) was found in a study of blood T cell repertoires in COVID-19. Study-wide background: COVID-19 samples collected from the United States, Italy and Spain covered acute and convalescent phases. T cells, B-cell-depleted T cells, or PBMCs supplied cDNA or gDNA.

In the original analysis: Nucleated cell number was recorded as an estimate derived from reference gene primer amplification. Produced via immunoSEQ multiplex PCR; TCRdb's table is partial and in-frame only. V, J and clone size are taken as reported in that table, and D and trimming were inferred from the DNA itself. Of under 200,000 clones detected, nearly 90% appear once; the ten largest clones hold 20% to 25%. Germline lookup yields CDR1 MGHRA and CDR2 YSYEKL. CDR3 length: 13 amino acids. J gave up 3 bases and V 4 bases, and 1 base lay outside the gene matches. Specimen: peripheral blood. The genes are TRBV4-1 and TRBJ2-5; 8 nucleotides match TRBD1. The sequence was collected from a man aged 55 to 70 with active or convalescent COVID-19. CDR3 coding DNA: TGCGCCAGCAGCCGGGGACAGGAAGAGACCCAGTACTTC. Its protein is CASSRGQEETQYF.